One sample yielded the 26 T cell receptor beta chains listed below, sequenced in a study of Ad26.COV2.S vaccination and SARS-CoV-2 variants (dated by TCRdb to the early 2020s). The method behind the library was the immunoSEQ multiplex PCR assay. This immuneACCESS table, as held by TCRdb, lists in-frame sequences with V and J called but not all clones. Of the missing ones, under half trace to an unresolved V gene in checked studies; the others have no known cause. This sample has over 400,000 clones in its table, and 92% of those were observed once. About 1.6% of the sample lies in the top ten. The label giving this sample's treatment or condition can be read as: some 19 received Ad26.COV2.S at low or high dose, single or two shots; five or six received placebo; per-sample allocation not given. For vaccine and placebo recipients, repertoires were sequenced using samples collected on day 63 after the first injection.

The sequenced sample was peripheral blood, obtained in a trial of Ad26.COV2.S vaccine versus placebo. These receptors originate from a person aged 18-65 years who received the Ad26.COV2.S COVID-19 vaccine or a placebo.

As DNA, the CDR3 is TGCGCCAGCAAGGGGCCGATGAACACTGAAGCTTTCTTT. Translating gives CASKGPMNTEAFF. The chain carries TRBV10-2 and TRBJ1-1; maybe TRBD1 (5 bases). The CDR3 totals 13 residues. Germline CDR1 reads WSHSY; CDR2 reads SAAADI. Trimming left V 7 bases short and J 0 bases short, with 9 bases between.

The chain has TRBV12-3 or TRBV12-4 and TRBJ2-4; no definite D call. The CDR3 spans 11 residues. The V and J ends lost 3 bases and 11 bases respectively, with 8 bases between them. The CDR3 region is CASSFMGLQYF. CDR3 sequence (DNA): TGTGCCAGCAGTTTCATGGGTCTTCAGTACTTC.

The CDR3 is CASLCGATSYEQYF. The CDR3 DNA reads as TGCGCCAGCCTTTGCGGTGCCACCTCCTACGAGCAGTACTTC. V is TRBV10-1 and J is TRBJ2-7; D call uncertain. The V end lost 8 bases, the J end lost 0 bases, and 14 bases lay between the germline ends. The CDR3 totals 14 residues. Germline lookup yields CDR1 WNHNN and CDR2 SYGVQD (reference sequence).

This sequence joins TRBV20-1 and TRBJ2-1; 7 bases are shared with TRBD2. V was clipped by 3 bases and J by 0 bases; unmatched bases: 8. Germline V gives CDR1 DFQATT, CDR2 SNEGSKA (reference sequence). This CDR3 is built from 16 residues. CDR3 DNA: TGCAGTGCTAGTGCCGCGCGGACTAGCTCCTACAATGAGCAGTTCTTC. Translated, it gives CSASAARTSSYNEQFF.

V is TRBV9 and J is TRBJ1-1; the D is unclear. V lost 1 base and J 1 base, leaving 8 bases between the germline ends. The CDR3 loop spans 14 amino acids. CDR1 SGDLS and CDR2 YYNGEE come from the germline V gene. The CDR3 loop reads CASSVTAGNTEAFF. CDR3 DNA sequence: TGTGCCAGCAGCGTAACGGCGGGGAACACTGAAGCTTTCTTT.

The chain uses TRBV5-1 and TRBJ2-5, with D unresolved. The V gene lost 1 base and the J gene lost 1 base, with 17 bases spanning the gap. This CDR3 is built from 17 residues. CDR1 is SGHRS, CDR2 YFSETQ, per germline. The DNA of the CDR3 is TGCGCCAGCAGCTTGAGTTTAAGGGTTCAGGCCCAAGAGACCCAGTACTTC. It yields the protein CASSLSLRVQAQETQYF.

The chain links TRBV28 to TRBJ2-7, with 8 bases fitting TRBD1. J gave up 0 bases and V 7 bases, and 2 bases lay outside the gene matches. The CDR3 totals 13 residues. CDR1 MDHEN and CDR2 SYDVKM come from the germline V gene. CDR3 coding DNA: TGTGCCAGCACAGGGGGCAGCTCCTACGAGCAGTACTTC. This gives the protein CASTGGSSYEQYF.

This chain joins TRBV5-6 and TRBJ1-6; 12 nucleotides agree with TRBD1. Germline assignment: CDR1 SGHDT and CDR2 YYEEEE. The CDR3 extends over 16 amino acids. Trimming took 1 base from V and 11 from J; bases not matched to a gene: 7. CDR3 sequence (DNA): TGTGCCAGCAGCTTGCGCGGGACAGGGGGCCTCCCACCCCTCCACTTT. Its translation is CASSLRGTGGLPPLHF. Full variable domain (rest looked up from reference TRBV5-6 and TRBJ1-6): DAGVTQSPTHLIKTRGQQVTLRCSPKSGHDTVSWYQQALGQGPQFIFQYYEEEERQRGNFPDRFSGHQFPNYSSELNVNALLLGDSALYLCASSLRGTGGLPPLHFGNGTRLTVT.

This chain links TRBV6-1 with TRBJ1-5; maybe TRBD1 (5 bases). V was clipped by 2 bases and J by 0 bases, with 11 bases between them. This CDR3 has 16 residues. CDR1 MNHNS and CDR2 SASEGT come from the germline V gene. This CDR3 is CASSERPGTSNQPQHF. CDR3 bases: TGTGCCAGCAGTGAACGTCCAGGGACTAGCAATCAGCCCCAGCATTTT.

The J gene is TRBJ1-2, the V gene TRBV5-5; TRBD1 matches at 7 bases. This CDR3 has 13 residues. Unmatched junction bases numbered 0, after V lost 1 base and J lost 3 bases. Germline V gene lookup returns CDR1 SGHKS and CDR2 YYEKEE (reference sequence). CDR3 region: CASSLTGDYGYTF. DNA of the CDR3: TGTGCCAGCAGCTTGACAGGGGACTATGGCTACACCTTC.

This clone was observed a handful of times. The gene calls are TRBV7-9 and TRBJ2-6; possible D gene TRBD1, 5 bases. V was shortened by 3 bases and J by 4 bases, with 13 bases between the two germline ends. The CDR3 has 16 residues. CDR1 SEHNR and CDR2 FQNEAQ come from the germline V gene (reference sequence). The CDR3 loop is CASSLWQGAGANVLTF. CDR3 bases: TGTGCCAGCAGCTTGTGGCAGGGTGCCGGGGCCAACGTCCTGACTTTC.

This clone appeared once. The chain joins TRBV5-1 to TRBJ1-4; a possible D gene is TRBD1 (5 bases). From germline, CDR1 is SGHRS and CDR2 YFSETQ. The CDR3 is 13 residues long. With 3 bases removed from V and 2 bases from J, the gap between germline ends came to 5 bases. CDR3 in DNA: TGCGCCAGCAGCTGGGGGACTAATGAAAAACTGTTTTTT. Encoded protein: CASSWGTNEKLFF.

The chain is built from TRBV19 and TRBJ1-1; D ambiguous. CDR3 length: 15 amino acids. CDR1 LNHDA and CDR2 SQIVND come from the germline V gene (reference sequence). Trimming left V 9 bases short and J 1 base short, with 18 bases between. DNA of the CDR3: TGTGCCAGCCATCAGTCGGGATTAGGGAACACTGAAGCTTTCTTT. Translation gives CASHQSGLGNTEAFF.

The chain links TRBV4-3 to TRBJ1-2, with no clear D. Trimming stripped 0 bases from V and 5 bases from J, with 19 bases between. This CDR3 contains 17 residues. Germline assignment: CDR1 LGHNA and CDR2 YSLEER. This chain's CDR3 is CASSQDLAAYLNYGYTF. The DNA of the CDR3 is TGCGCCAGCAGCCAAGATTTAGCAGCCTACCTCAATTATGGCTACACCTTC.

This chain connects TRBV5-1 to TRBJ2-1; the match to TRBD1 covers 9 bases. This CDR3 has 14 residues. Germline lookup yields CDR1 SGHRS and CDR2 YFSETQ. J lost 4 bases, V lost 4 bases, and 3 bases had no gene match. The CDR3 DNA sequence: TGCGCCAGCAGCGACAGGGGGGTTTACAATGAGCAGTTCTTC. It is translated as CASSDRGVYNEQFF. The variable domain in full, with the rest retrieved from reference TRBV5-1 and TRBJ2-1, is KAGVTQTPRYLIKTRGQQVTLSCSPISGHRSVSWYQQTPGQGLQFLFEYFSETQRNKGNFPGRFSGRQFSNSRSEMNVSTLELGDSALYLCASSDRGVYNEQFFGPGTRLTVL.

CDR3 in amino acids: CAITGGANYGYTF. The CDR3 coding sequence is TGTGCCATCACAGGGGGAGCTAACTATGGCTACACCTTC. The chain uses TRBV10-3 and TRBJ1-2; 7 nucleotides agree with TRBD1. Germline-derived CDR1 and CDR2 are ENHRY and SYGVKD. Trimming cost V 7 bases and J 0 bases; bases outside gene matches: 2. This CDR3 is 13 amino acids long.

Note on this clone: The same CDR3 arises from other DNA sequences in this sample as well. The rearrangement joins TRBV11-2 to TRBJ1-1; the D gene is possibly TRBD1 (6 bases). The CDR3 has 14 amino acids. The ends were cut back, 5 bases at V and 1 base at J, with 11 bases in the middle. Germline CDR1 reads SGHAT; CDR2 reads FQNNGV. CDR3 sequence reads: CASSPRTANTEAFF. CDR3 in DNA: TGTGCCAGCAGCCCGCGGACAGCGAACACTGAAGCTTTCTTT.

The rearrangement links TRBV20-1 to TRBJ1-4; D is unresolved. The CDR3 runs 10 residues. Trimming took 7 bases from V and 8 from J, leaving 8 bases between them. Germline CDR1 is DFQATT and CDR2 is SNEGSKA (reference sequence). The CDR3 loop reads CSVADEKLFF. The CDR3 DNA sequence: TGCAGTGTGGCGGACGAAAAACTGTTTTTT.

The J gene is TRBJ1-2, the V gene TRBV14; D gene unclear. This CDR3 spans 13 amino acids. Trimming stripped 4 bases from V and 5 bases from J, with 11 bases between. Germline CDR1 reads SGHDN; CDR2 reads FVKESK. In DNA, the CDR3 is TGTGCCAGCAGCCTCGGCAGAATTTATGGCTACACCTTC. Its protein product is CASSLGRIYGYTF.

CDR3 residues: CSVGRQGLAGELFF. DNA for the CDR3: TGCAGCGTTGGCCGACAGGGGCTAGCCGGGGAGCTGTTTTTT. The gene calls are TRBV29-1 and TRBJ2-2; 8 bases fit TRBD1. The V and J ends lost 4 bases and 6 bases, in that order; junction bases with no gene match: 7. The CDR3 contains 14 residues. The germline CDR1 and CDR2 sequences are SQVTM and ANQGSEA.

This chain's CDR3 is CSAPHNEQFF. CDR3 sequence (DNA): TGCAGTGCTCCTCACAATGAGCAGTTCTTC. V usage is TRBV20-1 and J usage is TRBJ2-1; D not certain. Germline V gene lookup returns CDR1 DFQATT and CDR2 SNEGSKA (reference sequence). CDR3 length equals 10 residues. Trimming left V 5 bases short and J 5 bases short, with 4 bases between.

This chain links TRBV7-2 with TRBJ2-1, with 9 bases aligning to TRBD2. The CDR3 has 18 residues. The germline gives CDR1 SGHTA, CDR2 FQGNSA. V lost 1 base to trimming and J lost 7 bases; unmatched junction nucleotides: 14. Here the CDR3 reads CASSLVEVRRGGRNEQFF. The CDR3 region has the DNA TGTGCCAGCAGCTTAGTTGAGGTCCGGCGGGGGGGCAGGAATGAGCAGTTCTTC.

The CDR3 DNA sequence: TGTGCCAGCAGTTCACAAGAGACCCAGTACTTC. Its translation: CASSSQETQYF. The genes are TRBV12-3 or TRBV12-4 and TRBJ2-5; D unresolved. CDR3 size: 11 residues. Trimming stripped 4 bases from V and 2 bases from J, with 2 bases between.

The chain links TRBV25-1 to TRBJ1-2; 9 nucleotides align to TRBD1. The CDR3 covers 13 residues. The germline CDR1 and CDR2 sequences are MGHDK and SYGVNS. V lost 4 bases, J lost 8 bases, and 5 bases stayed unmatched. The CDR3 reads CASSAGTGSGYTF. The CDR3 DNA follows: TGTGCCAGCAGTGCGGGGACAGGGAGCGGCTACACCTTC.

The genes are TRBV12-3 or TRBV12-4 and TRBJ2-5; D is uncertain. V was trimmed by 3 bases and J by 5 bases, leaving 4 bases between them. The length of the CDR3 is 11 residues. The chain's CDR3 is CASSFSETQYF. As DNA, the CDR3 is TGTGCCAGCAGTTTTTCGGAGACCCAGTACTTC.

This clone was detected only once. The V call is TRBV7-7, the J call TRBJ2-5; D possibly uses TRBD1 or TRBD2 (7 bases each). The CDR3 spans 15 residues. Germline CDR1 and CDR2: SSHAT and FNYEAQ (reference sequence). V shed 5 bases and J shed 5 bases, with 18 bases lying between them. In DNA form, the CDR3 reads TGTGCCAGCAGCCCCCTGAGGGGGCGGGAGGAGACCCAGTACTTC. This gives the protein CASSPLRGREETQYF. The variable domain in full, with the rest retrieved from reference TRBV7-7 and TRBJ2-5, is GAGVSQSPRYKVTKRGQDVTLRCDPISSHATLYWYQQALGQGPEFLTYFNYEAQPDKSGLPSDRFSAERPEGSISTLTIQRTEQRDSAMYRCASSPLRGREETQYFGPGTRLLVL.